What follows are 2 T cell receptor beta chains derived from one specimen sequenced in a study of shared clonotypes between healthy human individuals. Repertoires were generated with immunoSEQ multiplex PCR, while TCRdb's copy carries only in-frame clones and drops some. The sample carries about 660,000 clones, roughly 70% recorded once. Sample: memory CD4+ T cells sorted from blood. Subset defined: CD45RA-negative fraction. These TCRs come from a woman in her twenties or thirties in good health.

The V and J genes are TRBV7-8 and TRBJ2-5; TRBD1 aligns across 8 bases. This CDR3 contains 14 residues. Germline V CDR1 and CDR2: SGHVS, FQNEAQ. Germline trimming cut 5 bases from V and 2 bases from J; bases unmatched to any gene: 4. The CDR3 region is CASSKRTGQETQYF. The CDR3 nucleotides are TGTGCCAGCAGCAAACGGACAGGGCAAGAGACCCAGTACTTC.

This clone showed up just a few times. V and J are TRBV5-1 and TRBJ2-7; 7 bases are shared with TRBD1. Germline CDR1 and CDR2: SGHRS and YFSETQ. Germline trimming cut 0 bases from V and 5 bases from J; bases unmatched to any gene: 8. This CDR3 spans 15 amino acids. CDR3 coding DNA: TGCGCCAGCAGCTTGGCCTGGACAGGCCAAGACGAGCAGTACTTC. It encodes CASSLAWTGQDEQYF.